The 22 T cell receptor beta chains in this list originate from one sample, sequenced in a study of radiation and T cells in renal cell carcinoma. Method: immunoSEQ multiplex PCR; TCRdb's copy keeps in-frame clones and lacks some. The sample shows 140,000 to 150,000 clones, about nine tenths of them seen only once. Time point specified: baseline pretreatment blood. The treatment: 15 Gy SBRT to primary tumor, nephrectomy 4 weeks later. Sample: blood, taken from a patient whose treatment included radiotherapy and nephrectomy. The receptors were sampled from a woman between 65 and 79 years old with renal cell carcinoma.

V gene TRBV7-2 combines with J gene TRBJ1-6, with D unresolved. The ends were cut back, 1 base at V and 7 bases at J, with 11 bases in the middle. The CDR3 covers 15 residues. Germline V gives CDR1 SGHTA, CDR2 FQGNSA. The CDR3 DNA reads TGTGCCAGCAGCTTAGAGTTTCAGCAAAATTCACCCCTCCACTTT. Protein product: CASSLEFQQNSPLHF.

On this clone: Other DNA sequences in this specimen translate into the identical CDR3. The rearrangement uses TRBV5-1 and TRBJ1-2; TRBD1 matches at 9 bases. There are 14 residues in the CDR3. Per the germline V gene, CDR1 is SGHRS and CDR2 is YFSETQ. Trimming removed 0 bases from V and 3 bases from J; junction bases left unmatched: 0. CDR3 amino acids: CASSLGQGDYGYTF. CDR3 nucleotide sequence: TGCGCCAGCAGCTTGGGACAGGGGGACTATGGCTACACCTTC.

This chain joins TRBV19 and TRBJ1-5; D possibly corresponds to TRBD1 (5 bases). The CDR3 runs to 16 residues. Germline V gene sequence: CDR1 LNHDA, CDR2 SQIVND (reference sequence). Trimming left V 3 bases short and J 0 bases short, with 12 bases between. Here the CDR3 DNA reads TGTGCCAGTAGTATGCAGCGACAGAGTAGCAATCAGCCCCAGCATTTT. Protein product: CASSMQRQSSNQPQHF.

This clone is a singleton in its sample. The CDR3 DNA follows: TGTGCCAGCAGTCATGGACCGGATACGCAGTATTTT. Amino acids: CASSHGPDTQYF. V gene TRBV6-5 combines with J gene TRBJ2-3; D unclear. Trimming took off 5 bases at V and 6 bases at J, with 9 bases between the two ends. Germline values: CDR1 MNHEY, CDR2 SVGAGI. The CDR3 sequence is 12 residues long.

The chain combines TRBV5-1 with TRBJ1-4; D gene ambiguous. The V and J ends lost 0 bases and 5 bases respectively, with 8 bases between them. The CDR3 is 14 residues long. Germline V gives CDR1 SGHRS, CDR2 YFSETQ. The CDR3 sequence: CASSLAPGNEKLFF. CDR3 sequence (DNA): TGCGCCAGCAGCTTGGCCCCTGGAAATGAAAAACTGTTTTTT.

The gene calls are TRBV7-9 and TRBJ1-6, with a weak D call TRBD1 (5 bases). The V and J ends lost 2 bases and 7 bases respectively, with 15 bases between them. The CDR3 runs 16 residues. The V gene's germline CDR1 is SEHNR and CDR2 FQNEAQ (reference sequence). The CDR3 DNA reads TGTGCCAGCAGCTTACGGGCAGGGAGAGGCAATTCACCCCTCCACTTT. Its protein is CASSLRAGRGNSPLHF. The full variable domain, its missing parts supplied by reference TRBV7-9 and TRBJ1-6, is DTGVSQNPRHKITKRGQNVTFRCDPISEHNRLYWYRQTLGQGPEFLTYFQNEAQLEKSRLLSDRFSAERPKGSFSTLEIQRTEQGDSAMYLCASSLRAGRGNSPLHFGNGTRLTVT.

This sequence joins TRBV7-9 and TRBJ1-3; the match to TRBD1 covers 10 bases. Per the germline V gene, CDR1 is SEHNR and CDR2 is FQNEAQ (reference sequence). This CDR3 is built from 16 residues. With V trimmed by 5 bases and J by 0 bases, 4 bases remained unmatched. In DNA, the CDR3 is TGTGCCAGCAGCGGGGGACAGGGGAGCTCTGGAAACACCATATATTTT. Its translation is CASSGGQGSSGNTIYF.

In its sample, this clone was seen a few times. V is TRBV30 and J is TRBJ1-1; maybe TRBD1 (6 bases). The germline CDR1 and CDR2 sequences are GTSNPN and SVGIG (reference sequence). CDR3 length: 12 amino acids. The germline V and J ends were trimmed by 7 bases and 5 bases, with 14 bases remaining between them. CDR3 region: CAYLGGGTEAFF. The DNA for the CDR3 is TGTGCCTACCTAGGGGGGGGGACTGAAGCTTTCTTT.

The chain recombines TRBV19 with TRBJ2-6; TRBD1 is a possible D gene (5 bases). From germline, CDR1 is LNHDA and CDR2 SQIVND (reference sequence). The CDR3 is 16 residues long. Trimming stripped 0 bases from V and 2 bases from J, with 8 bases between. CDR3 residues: CASSIDRDAGANVLTF. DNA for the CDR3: TGTGCCAGTAGTATAGACAGGGATGCTGGGGCCAACGTCCTGACTTTC.

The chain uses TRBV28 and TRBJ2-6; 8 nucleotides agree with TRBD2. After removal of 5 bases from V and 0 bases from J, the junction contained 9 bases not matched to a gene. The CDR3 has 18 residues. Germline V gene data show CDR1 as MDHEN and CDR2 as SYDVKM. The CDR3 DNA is TGTGCCAGCAGTCTTCTCATAGCGGGGAACTCTGGGGCCAACGTCCTGACTTTC. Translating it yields CASSLLIAGNSGANVLTF.

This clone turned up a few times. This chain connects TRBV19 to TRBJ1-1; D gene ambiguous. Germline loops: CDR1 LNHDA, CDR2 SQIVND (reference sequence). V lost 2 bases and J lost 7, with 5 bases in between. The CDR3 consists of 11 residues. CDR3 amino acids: CASSILNEAFF. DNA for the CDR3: TGTGCCAGTAGTATATTGAATGAAGCTTTCTTT.

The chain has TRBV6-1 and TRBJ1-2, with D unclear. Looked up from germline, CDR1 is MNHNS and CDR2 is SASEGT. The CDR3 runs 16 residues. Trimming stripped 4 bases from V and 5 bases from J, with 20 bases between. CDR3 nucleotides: TGTGCCAGCAGTGTCGGACCGCAAACAGTCACTTATGGCTACACCTTC. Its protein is CASSVGPQTVTYGYTF.

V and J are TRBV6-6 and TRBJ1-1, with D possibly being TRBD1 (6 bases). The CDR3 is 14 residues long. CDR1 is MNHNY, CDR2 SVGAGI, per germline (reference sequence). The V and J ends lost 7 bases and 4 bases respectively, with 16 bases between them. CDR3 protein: CASIRGGGGTEAFF. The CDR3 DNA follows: TGTGCCAGCATACGCGGGGGCGGGGGCACTGAAGCTTTCTTT.

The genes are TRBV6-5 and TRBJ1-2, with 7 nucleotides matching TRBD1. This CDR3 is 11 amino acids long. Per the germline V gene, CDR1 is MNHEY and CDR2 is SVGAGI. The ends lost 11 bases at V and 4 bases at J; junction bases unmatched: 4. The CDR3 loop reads CAWDSIYGYTF. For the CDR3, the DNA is TGTGCCTGGGACAGTATCTATGGCTACACCTTC.

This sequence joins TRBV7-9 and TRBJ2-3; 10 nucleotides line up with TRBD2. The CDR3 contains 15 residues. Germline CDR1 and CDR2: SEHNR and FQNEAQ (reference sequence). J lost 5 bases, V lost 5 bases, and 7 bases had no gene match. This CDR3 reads CASSPGTSVGDTQYF. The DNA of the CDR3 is TGTGCCAGCAGCCCCGGGACTAGCGTCGGAGATACGCAGTATTTT. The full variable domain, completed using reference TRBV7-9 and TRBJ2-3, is DTGVSQNPRHKITKRGQNVTFRCDPISEHNRLYWYRQTLGQGPEFLTYFQNEAQLEKSRLLSDRFSAERPKGSFSTLEIQRTEQGDSAMYLCASSPGTSVGDTQYFGPGTRLTVL.

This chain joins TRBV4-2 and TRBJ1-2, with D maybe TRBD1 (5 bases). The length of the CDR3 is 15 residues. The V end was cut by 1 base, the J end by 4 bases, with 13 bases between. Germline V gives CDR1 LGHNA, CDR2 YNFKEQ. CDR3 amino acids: CASSQGTGTVYGYTF. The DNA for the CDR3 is TGTGCCAGCAGCCAAGGGACCGGGACGGTCTATGGCTACACCTTC.

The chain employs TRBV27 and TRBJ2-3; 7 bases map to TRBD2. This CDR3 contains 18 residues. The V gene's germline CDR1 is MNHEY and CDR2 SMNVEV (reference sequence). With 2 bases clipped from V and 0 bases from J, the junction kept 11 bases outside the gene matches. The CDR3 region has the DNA TGTGCCAGCAGTTTAGGGAGGGCGGTCGGTACTAGCACAGATACGCAGTATTTT. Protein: CASSLGRAVGTSTDTQYF.

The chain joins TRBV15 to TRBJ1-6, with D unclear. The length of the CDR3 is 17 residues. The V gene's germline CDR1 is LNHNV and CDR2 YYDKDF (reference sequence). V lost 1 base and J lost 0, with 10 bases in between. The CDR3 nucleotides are TGTGCCACCAGCAGAGTTGCCGGCAGCTCCTATAATTCACCCCTCCACTTT. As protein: CATSRVAGSSYNSPLHF.

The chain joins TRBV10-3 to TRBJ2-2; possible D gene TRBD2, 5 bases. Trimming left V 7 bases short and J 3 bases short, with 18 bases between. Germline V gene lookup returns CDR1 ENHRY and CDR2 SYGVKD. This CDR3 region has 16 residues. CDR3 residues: CAITSEEGRHTGELFF. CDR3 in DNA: TGTGCCATCACCTCGGAGGAAGGAAGGCACACCGGGGAGCTGTTTTTT.

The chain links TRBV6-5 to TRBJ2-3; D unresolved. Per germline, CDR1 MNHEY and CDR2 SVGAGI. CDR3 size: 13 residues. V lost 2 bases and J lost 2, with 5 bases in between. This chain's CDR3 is CASSYTTTDTQYF. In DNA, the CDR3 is TGTGCCAGCAGTTACACTACCACAGATACGCAGTATTTT.

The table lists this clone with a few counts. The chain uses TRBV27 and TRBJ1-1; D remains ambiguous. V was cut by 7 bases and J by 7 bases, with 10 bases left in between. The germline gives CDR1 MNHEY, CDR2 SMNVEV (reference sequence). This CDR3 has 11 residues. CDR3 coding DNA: TGTGCCAGCACCGTGGATGGTGAAGCTTTCTTT. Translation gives CASTVDGEAFF.

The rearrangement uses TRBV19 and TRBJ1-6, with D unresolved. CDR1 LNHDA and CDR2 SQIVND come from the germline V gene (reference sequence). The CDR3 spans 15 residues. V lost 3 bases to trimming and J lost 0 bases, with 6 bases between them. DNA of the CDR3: TGTGCCAGTAGTATCGGCAGCTCCTATAATTCACCCCTCCACTTT. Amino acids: CASSIGSSYNSPLHF.